Each of the 19 T cell receptor beta chains below was sequenced from the same sample in a study of control samples from healthy donors and cancer patients (dated by TCRdb to between 2020 and 2021). Libraries were built with the immunoSEQ multiplex PCR assay. Here the immuneACCESS table is served through TCRdb, limited to in-frame sequences with V and J called. Missing clones are a known gap in these copies; in checked studies unresolved V genes cover under half, and the rest lacks a known reason. The sample table records approximately 100,000 clones; over 65% of these occur just once. The ten largest account for 2.1% of the sample. What was sequenced was blood. Receptors were obtained from a woman aged 40 to 50 in good health.

This clone was detected once. This sequence joins TRBV27 and TRBJ1-1; 7 bases map to TRBD1. There are 14 residues in the CDR3. V shed 3 bases and J 9 bases; nucleotides not matched to a gene: 10. CDR1 and CDR2 from the germline V gene are MNHEY and SMNVEV (reference sequence). The CDR3: CASSFRQGSSKAFF. The CDR3 DNA sequence: TGTGCCAGCAGTTTCCGACAGGGATCTTCAAAAGCTTTCTTT.

The genes are TRBV7-2 and TRBJ1-2; D not certain. Trimming removed 0 bases at V and 8 bases at J, with 7 bases between. Per the germline V gene, CDR1 is SGHTA and CDR2 is FQGNSA. CDR3 length equals 12 residues. CDR3 protein: CASSLALQGYTF. CDR3 DNA: TGTGCCAGCAGCTTAGCGCTCCAGGGCTACACCTTC.

The rearrangement links TRBV27 to TRBJ1-6, with D tentatively TRBD1 (5 bases). V was cut by 3 bases and J by 7 bases, with 13 bases left in between. Germline V gene lookup returns CDR1 MNHEY and CDR2 SMNVEV (reference sequence). The CDR3 covers 15 residues. The chain's CDR3 is CASSFTGGGNSPLHF. CDR3 nucleotides: TGTGCCAGCAGTTTTACAGGAGGTGGAAATTCACCCCTCCACTTT.

The CDR3 DNA is TGTGCCAGCAGCTTCATGAACACTGAAGCTTTCTTT. Its protein is CASSFMNTEAFF. V is TRBV11-3 and J is TRBJ1-1; D is undetermined. V was pared by 3 bases and J by 0 bases, with 2 bases between. The germline gives CDR1 SGHNT, CDR2 YENEEA. The CDR3 has 12 amino acids.

The chain combines TRBV7-3 with TRBJ1-6; TRBD1 is a possible D gene (6 bases). The CDR3 totals 17 residues. Trimming shortened V by 5 bases and J by 1 base, and 15 bases separated the two germline ends. From germline, CDR1 is SGHTA and CDR2 FQGTGA. In DNA, the CDR3 is TGTGCCAGCAGCGAACGGGGGGCGACGTCCTATAATTCACCCCTCCACTTT. It specifies CASSERGATSYNSPLHF.

The chain uses TRBV4-3 and TRBJ1-4, with D possibly being TRBD1 (6 bases). This CDR3 has 17 residues. Germline V gene sequence: CDR1 LGHNA, CDR2 YSLEER. The V end was cut by 0 bases, the J end by 5 bases, with 16 bases between. The CDR3 region is CASSQDLAGTNNEKLFF. DNA of the CDR3: TGCGCCAGCAGCCAAGATCTAGCCGGGACAAACAATGAAAAACTGTTTTTT.

V gene TRBV5-1 combines with J gene TRBJ2-2; 11 bases are a match to TRBD2. The germline CDR1 and CDR2 sequences are SGHRS and YFSETQ. J lost 1 base, V lost 4 bases, and 3 bases had no gene match. There are 16 residues in the CDR3. CDR3: CASSLTSGGNTGELFF. The CDR3 DNA reads TGCGCCAGCAGCCTCACTAGCGGGGGGAACACCGGGGAGCTGTTTTTT.

The chain recombines TRBV6-5 with TRBJ1-2, with TRBD1 as a possible D gene (6 bases). The V and J ends lost 2 bases and 4 bases respectively, with 8 bases between them. CDR3 length equals 13 residues. CDR1 and CDR2 from the germline V gene are MNHEY and SVGAGI. The CDR3 DNA reads TGTGCCAGCAGTTACCAGGGGTCCTATGGCTACACCTTC. Translated, it gives CASSYQGSYGYTF.

V usage is TRBV12-5 and J usage is TRBJ1-5; tentative D call: TRBD1 (6 bases). The germline CDR1 and CDR2 sequences are LGHNT and FRNRAP. CDR3 length: 15 residues. Between the trimmed V and J ends, which lost 1 base and 10 bases, there was a span of 17 bases. CDR3 sequence: CASGLGTVEEYPQHF. CDR3 coding DNA: TGTGCTAGTGGTTTGGGGACAGTAGAAGAGTATCCCCAGCATTTT.

The gene calls are TRBV3-1 (or the pseudogene TRBV3-2) and TRBJ2-1, with D possibly called TRBD1 or TRBD2 (6 bases each). This CDR3 contains 16 residues. The V end was cut by 4 bases, the J end by 6 bases, with 19 bases between. CDR1 and CDR2 from the germline V gene are LGHDT and YNNKEL (reference sequence). In DNA form, the CDR3 reads TGTGCCAGCAGCCCACATGGGGGCGGGGTTTCCAATGAGCAGTTCTTC. As protein: CASSPHGGGVSNEQFF.

V and J are TRBV13 and TRBJ1-1; D gene ambiguous. Trimming left V 0 bases short and J 2 bases short, with 7 bases between. Germline CDR1 and CDR2: PRHDT and FYEKMQ (reference sequence). The CDR3 is 14 amino acids. The CDR3 sequence is CASSLGVTNTEAFF. CDR3 in DNA: TGTGCCAGCAGCTTAGGGGTCACAAACACTGAAGCTTTCTTT.

The rearrangement links TRBV24-1 to TRBJ2-1; 13 nucleotides agree with TRBD2. J lost 6 bases, V lost 5 bases, and 24 bases had no gene match. The germline V gene encodes CDR1 KGHDR and CDR2 SFDVKD. The CDR3 contains 22 residues. The CDR3 sequence is CATSGPSRDRGVRLAGGNEQFF. In DNA, the CDR3 is TGTGCCACCAGTGGCCCCTCCAGGGACAGGGGAGTCCGACTAGCGGGGGGCAATGAGCAGTTCTTC.

The chain couples TRBV4-3 to TRBJ2-3, with 12 nucleotides matching TRBD2. The CDR3 is 15 amino acids. Germline values: CDR1 LGHNA, CDR2 YSLEER. V shed 1 base, J shed 6 bases, and the junction held 2 bases outside the gene matches. Written as DNA, the CDR3 is TGCGCCAGCAGCCAAGCCCTAGCGGGGGGGGATACGCAGTATTTT. This sequence encodes CASSQALAGGDTQYF.

The chain is built from TRBV5-1 and TRBJ1-6; 7 bases agree with TRBD1. Germline assignment: CDR1 SGHRS and CDR2 YFSETQ. V was pared by 0 bases and J by 5 bases, with 2 bases of the junction left unmatched. The CDR3 is 15 residues long. CDR3 sequence: CASSLGQGNNSPLHF. As DNA, the CDR3 is TGCGCCAGCAGCTTGGGACAGGGAAATAATTCACCCCTCCACTTT.

This sequence joins TRBV5-1 and TRBJ2-7, with TRBD1 as a possible D gene (5 bases). Deletions cut 3 bases from V and 4 bases from J, with 14 bases between. The CDR3 has 14 residues. The V gene's germline CDR1 is SGHRS and CDR2 YFSETQ. CDR3 in amino acids: CASSSVTELYEQYF. The DNA for the CDR3 is TGCGCCAGCAGCTCCGTGACAGAACTTTACGAGCAGTACTTC.

Turning to this clone: Other DNA sequences of this sample code for an identical CDR3. The chain joins TRBV7-9 to TRBJ1-1; tentative D call: TRBD1 (5 bases). The germline V and J ends were trimmed by 1 base and 3 bases, with 12 bases remaining between them. This CDR3 is 15 amino acids long. Germline CDR1 SEHNR, CDR2 FQNEAQ (reference sequence). CDR3 bases: TGTGCCAGCAGCTTAGAAAGGGGTGGGGACACTGAAGCTTTCTTT. Its protein product is CASSLERGGDTEAFF.

This clone was seen a few times. V gene TRBV12-5 combines with J gene TRBJ1-1; D is perhaps TRBD1 (6 bases). This CDR3 is built from 16 residues. Germline CDR1 reads LGHNT; CDR2 reads FRNRAP. V lost 3 bases, J lost 0 bases, and 14 bases lay in between. The CDR3 reads CASGLGGGSMNTEAFF. DNA of the CDR3: TGTGCTAGTGGTTTAGGGGGGGGCTCCATGAACACTGAAGCTTTCTTT.

A note on this clone: Distinct nucleotide sequences in the sample also encode this CDR3. This chain links TRBV5-8 with TRBJ1-1, with D hard to call. V was pared by 1 base and J by 4 bases, with 8 bases between. Germline V gives CDR1 SGHTS, CDR2 YDEGEE. This CDR3 spans 13 amino acids. Here the CDR3 reads CASSLLRGTEAFF. The CDR3 region has the DNA TGTGCCAGCAGCTTGTTGCGGGGCACTGAAGCTTTCTTT.

This chain joins TRBV9 and TRBJ2-3; 9 bases fit TRBD2. Per the germline V gene, CDR1 is SGDLS and CDR2 is YYNGEE. This CDR3 spans 17 amino acids. J lost 3 bases, V lost 5 bases, and 13 bases had no gene match. The CDR3 nucleotides read TGTGCCAGCAGGCCAATTAGGGGCGGGGGGGCAACAGATACGCAGTATTTT. It specifies CASRPIRGGGATDTQYF.